These 20 T cell receptor beta chains were all obtained from the same sample, sequenced in a study of blood T cell repertoires in COVID-19. Repertoires were generated with immunoSEQ multiplex PCR, while TCRdb's copy carries only in-frame clones and drops some. The sample includes under 95,000 clones, 65% to 80% of them seen just once. Sequencing used peripheral blood. These receptors all stem from a man in his sixties with active or convalescent COVID-19.

This chain joins TRBV18 and TRBJ1-6; TRBD1 matches 7 bases. Germline assignment: CDR1 KGHSH and CDR2 LQKENI. The CDR3 runs to 16 residues. V was clipped by 3 bases and J by 5 bases; unmatched bases: 7. CDR3 loop: CASSPTGAFDNSPLHF. Here the CDR3 DNA reads TGTGCCAGCTCACCTACAGGGGCTTTCGATAATTCACCCCTCCACTTT.

The J gene is TRBJ1-4, the V gene TRBV19; D uncertain. Germline V gene data show CDR1 as LNHDA and CDR2 as SQIVND (reference sequence). V lost 7 bases to trimming and J lost 0 bases, with 9 bases between them. CDR3 length equals 14 residues. CDR3 amino acids: CASKKAATNEKLFF. For the CDR3, the DNA is TGTGCCAGTAAGAAAGCCGCAACTAATGAAAAACTGTTTTTT.

This clone was observed a single time. The chain is built from TRBV6-5 and TRBJ1-5, with D possibly being TRBD1 (6 bases). Germline V lookup: CDR1 MNHEY, CDR2 SVGAGI. The CDR3 has 15 residues. V lost 5 bases and J lost 5, with 16 bases in between. In DNA form, the CDR3 reads TGTGCCAGCAGTCTTACCGGGACAACCGATCAGCCCCAGCATTTT. This encodes CASSLTGTTDQPQHF.

This clone was seen more than once but under ten times. The chain joins TRBV5-4 to TRBJ2-1, with D perhaps matching TRBD1 (5 bases). Germline V gene sequence: CDR1 SGHNT, CDR2 YYREEE (reference sequence). This CDR3 is 15 amino acids long. V was clipped by 1 base and J by 4 bases, with 12 bases between them. CDR3 bases: TGTGCCAGCAGCTTGATGGACACCTTATACAATGAGCAGTTCTTC. This gives the protein CASSLMDTLYNEQFF.

This rearrangement joins TRBV11-2 to TRBJ2-5; 12 bases agree with TRBD2. J gave up 5 bases and V 5 bases, and 3 bases lay outside the gene matches. The CDR3 contains 14 residues. Germline V CDR1 and CDR2: SGHAT, FQNNGV. The CDR3 region is CASSRTSGDETQYF. The DNA for the CDR3 is TGTGCCAGCAGCCGGACTAGCGGGGATGAGACCCAGTACTTC.

CDR3 amino acids: CASEDRGRSSPLHF. The CDR3 DNA is TGTGCCAGTGAAGACAGGGGGCGCAGTTCACCCCTCCACTTT. This chain uses TRBV19 with TRBJ1-6; 10 nucleotides line up with TRBD1. From germline, CDR1 is LNHDA and CDR2 SQIVND (reference sequence). Unmatched junction bases numbered 7, after V lost 8 bases and J lost 9 bases. The length of the CDR3 is 14 residues. Complete variable domain (other parts from reference TRBV19 and TRBJ1-6): DGGITQSPKYLFRKEGQNVTLSCEQNLNHDAMYWYRQDPGQGLRLIYYSQIVNDFQKGDIAEGYSVSREKKESFPLTVTSAQKNPTAFYLCASEDRGRSSPLHFGNGTRLTVT.

The chain uses TRBV7-3 and TRBJ2-2; TRBD1 agrees at 7 bases. The CDR3 sequence is 14 residues long. Germline CDR1 is SGHTA and CDR2 is FQGTGA. With V trimmed by 5 bases and J by 8 bases, 8 bases remained unmatched. CDR3 DNA sequence: TGTGCCAGCAGCCCGAGACAGGGTCGGGGGGAGCTGTTTTTT. This encodes CASSPRQGRGELFF.

Details on this clone: Distinct nucleotide sequences in the sample also encode this CDR3. The chain has TRBV18 and TRBJ1-1; D remains ambiguous. This CDR3 spans 14 amino acids. Trimming took 2 bases from V and 1 from J, leaving 8 bases between them. Germline CDR1 KGHSH, CDR2 LQKENI. Written as DNA, the CDR3 is TGTGCCAGCTCACCATATCAGGAGAACACTGAAGCTTTCTTT. Protein: CASSPYQENTEAFF.

This clone was detected a few times. This rearrangement joins TRBV7-3 to TRBJ2-2; D not certain. The CDR3 is 14 residues long. V was cut by 0 bases and J by 1 base, with 3 bases left in between. Germline assignment: CDR1 SGHTA and CDR2 FQGTGA. DNA of the CDR3: TGTGCCAGCAGCTTAACCGGGAACACCGGGGAGCTGTTTTTT. Protein: CASSLTGNTGELFF.

The V call is TRBV4-1, the J call TRBJ1-1; D possibly corresponds to TRBD1 (5 bases). This CDR3 contains 15 residues. CDR1 is MGHRA, CDR2 YSYEKL, per germline. With 0 bases removed from V and 2 bases from J, the gap between germline ends came to 10 bases. CDR3 in DNA: TGCGCCAGCAGCCAAGAAGCTGGGGCCAACACTGAAGCTTTCTTT. This gives the protein CASSQEAGANTEAFF.

J is TRBJ2-5 and V is TRBV5-5; 10 bases agree with TRBD1. The CDR3 is 14 amino acids. Per the germline V gene, CDR1 is SGHKS and CDR2 is YYEKEE (reference sequence). V lost 5 bases to trimming and J lost 5 bases; unmatched junction nucleotides: 6. The CDR3 region has the DNA TGTGCCAGCAGGGGGACAGGGGTTCGGGAGACCCAGTACTTC. The encoded protein is CASRGTGVRETQYF.

The chain carries TRBV4-1 and TRBJ1-2, with 8 bases that match TRBD1. Germline values: CDR1 MGHRA, CDR2 YSYEKL. V shed 0 bases, J shed 4 bases, and the junction held 13 bases outside the gene matches. CDR3 length: 18 amino acids. CDR3 protein: CASSQETGASLLPYGYTF. The CDR3 DNA follows: TGCGCCAGCAGCCAAGAGACAGGGGCTTCGCTTTTACCCTATGGCTACACCTTC.

The chain links TRBV5-6 to TRBJ1-4; TRBD1 matches at 7 bases. CDR3 size: 16 residues. V was clipped by 3 bases and J by 5 bases; unmatched bases: 10. Germline V CDR1 and CDR2: SGHDT, YYEEEE. The CDR3 sequence: CASSSARTGKNEKLFF. The DNA for the CDR3 is TGTGCCAGCAGCTCAGCCAGGACAGGAAAAAATGAAAAACTGTTTTTT.

V gene TRBV7-2 combines with J gene TRBJ1-5; tentative D call: TRBD1 (6 bases). The CDR3 is 14 amino acids. The germline CDR1 and CDR2 sequences are SGHTA and FQGNSA. V was clipped by 4 bases and J by 3 bases, with 10 bases between them. The CDR3 loop is CASSSGQHNQPQHF. The CDR3 DNA sequence: TGTGCCAGCAGCTCGGGACAACACAATCAGCCCCAGCATTTT.

The rearrangement links TRBV2 to TRBJ1-3; 9 bases fit TRBD1. The CDR3 contains 15 residues. V was clipped by 6 bases and J by 2 bases; unmatched bases: 5. Germline V gene data show CDR1 as SNHLY and CDR2 as FYNNEI. The CDR3 here is CASRDWTGAGNTIYF. The DNA of the CDR3 is TGTGCCAGCAGGGACTGGACAGGGGCTGGAAACACCATATATTTT.

This chain joins TRBV6-5 and TRBJ1-3; D might be TRBD1 (5 bases). CDR3 length equals 14 residues. Per germline, CDR1 MNHEY and CDR2 SVGAGI. Trimming cost V 7 bases and J 1 base, with 11 bases left between them. DNA for the CDR3: TGTGCCAGCACCTCGGACATGTCTGGAAACACCATATATTTT. As protein: CASTSDMSGNTIYF.

The chain carries TRBV11-3 and TRBJ2-7, with D possibly matching TRBD2 (5 bases). The V gene's germline CDR1 is SGHNT and CDR2 YENEEA. V was pared by 1 base and J by 3 bases, with 7 bases between. The CDR3 is 13 residues long. CDR3 nucleotides: TGTGCCAGCAGCTTAGCAGAGGGCTACGAGCAGTACTTC. Protein: CASSLAEGYEQYF.

The chain links TRBV11-2 to TRBJ1-1, with D possibly being TRBD1 (5 bases). Germline-derived CDR1 and CDR2 are SGHAT and FQNNGV. The CDR3 spans 15 residues. Trimming took off 2 bases at V and 8 bases at J, with 18 bases between the two ends. This chain's CDR3 is CASSLTGRENGEAFF. CDR3 nucleotides: TGTGCCAGCAGCTTAACAGGTCGCGAAAACGGGGAAGCTTTCTTT.

The chain links TRBV5-4 to TRBJ2-5; the match to TRBD2 covers 9 bases. The CDR3 is made up of 16 amino acids. Germline trimming cut 0 bases from V and 5 bases from J; bases unmatched to any gene: 8. Germline CDR1 is SGHNT and CDR2 is YYREEE (reference sequence). The CDR3, as DNA: TGTGCCAGCAGCTTGGGTGGCGGGGGGGCCTATGAGACCCAGTACTTC. This translates into CASSLGGGGAYETQYF.

The rearrangement uses TRBV19 and TRBJ1-2, with D maybe TRBD1 (6 bases). The CDR3 is 16 residues long. The V and J ends lost 5 bases and 6 bases respectively, with 22 bases between them. Germline CDR1 is LNHDA and CDR2 is SQIVND (reference sequence). CDR3 DNA: TGTGCCAGTAGTGTAACACAGGGCTCCTGGATCGATGGCTACACCTTC. Protein product: CASSVTQGSWIDGYTF. Using reference TRBV19 and TRBJ1-2 for the parts outside the CDR3, the full variable domain is DGGITQSPKYLFRKEGQNVTLSCEQNLNHDAMYWYRQDPGQGLRLIYYSQIVNDFQKGDIAEGYSVSREKKESFPLTVTSAQKNPTAFYLCASSVTQGSWIDGYTFGSGTRLTVV.